The 18 T cell receptor beta chains presented below share a single source sample, sequenced in a study of blood T cell repertoires in COVID-19. The table came from immunoSEQ multiplex PCR; TCRdb's copy has only in-frame clones and leaves some out. In the table there are more than 350,000 clones, about 86% of which are singletons. Sequencing was carried out using PBMCs or T cells enriched from blood (not recorded which). These receptors were taken from a woman aged 50 to 60 who had recovered from COVID-19.

The chain uses TRBV27 and TRBJ2-7; D is perhaps TRBD1 (6 bases). The CDR3 loop spans 15 amino acids. Trimming cost V 1 base and J 4 bases, with 14 bases left between them. From germline, CDR1 is MNHEY and CDR2 SMNVEV (reference sequence). CDR3 bases: TGTGCCAGCAGTTTATATCAGGGGAGAGGTTACGAGCAGTACTTC. Translated: CASSLYQGRGYEQYF.

The V gene is TRBV3-1 (or the pseudogene TRBV3-2), the J gene TRBJ2-7, with D maybe TRBD2 (7 bases). Trimming left V 4 bases short and J 6 bases short, with 19 bases between. Germline V lookup: CDR1 LGHDT, CDR2 YNNKEL (reference sequence). The CDR3 has 15 residues. The CDR3 sequence: CASSRERRGLGEQYF. Written as DNA, the CDR3 is TGTGCCAGCAGCCGAGAGCGGCGGGGGCTCGGCGAGCAGTACTTC.

For the CDR3, the DNA is TGTGCCAGCCCAAGCGGGGGCGCCTACAATGAGCAGTTCTTC. Translating gives CASPSGGAYNEQFF. The rearrangement uses TRBV2 and TRBJ2-1; 8 bases line up with TRBD2. Germline assignment: CDR1 SNHLY and CDR2 FYNNEI. CDR3 length: 14 amino acids. V lost 8 bases, J lost 2 bases, and 5 bases stayed unmatched.

This clone was observed a single time. V usage is TRBV4-1 and J usage is TRBJ1-6, with no clear D. V was cut by 1 base and J by 0 bases, with 7 bases left in between. Germline-derived CDR1 and CDR2 are MGHRA and YSYEKL. The CDR3 has 16 amino acids. CDR3: CASSQGESSYNSPLHF. CDR3 bases: TGCGCCAGCAGCCAAGGGGAGAGCTCCTATAATTCACCCCTCCACTTT.

The V and J genes are TRBV6-1 and TRBJ1-2; 7 bases map to TRBD1. The CDR3 contains 15 residues. Germline V CDR1 and CDR2: MNHNS, SASEGT. Trimming cost V 0 bases and J 8 bases; bases outside gene matches: 9. The CDR3 is CASSEAETGAGGYTF. The CDR3 coding sequence is TGTGCCAGCAGTGAAGCCGAAACAGGGGCGGGCGGCTACACCTTC.

This chain's CDR3 is CASSRTRDTTRNTEAFF. CDR3 nucleotides: TGTGCCAGCAGCCGAACTCGGGACACCACTCGGAACACTGAAGCTTTCTTT. This rearrangement joins TRBV7-9 to TRBJ1-1, with a possible D match to TRBD1 (6 bases). In germline, CDR1 is SEHNR, CDR2 FQNEAQ (reference sequence). V was cut by 5 bases and J by 1 base, with 20 bases left in between. The CDR3 is 17 amino acids.

The CDR3 nucleotides read TGTGCCAGCACTGCGCGGGGGGCGGAGCTGTTTTTT. Amino acids: CASTARGAELFF. The rearrangement uses TRBV12-3 or TRBV12-4 and TRBJ2-2; 8 bases line up with TRBD2. The CDR3 runs to 12 residues. Trimming at V came to 7 bases and at J to 10 bases, leaving 5 bases not matched to a gene.

V usage is TRBV5-1 and J usage is TRBJ2-1; 11 bases are a match to TRBD2. This CDR3 is built from 15 residues. The V and J ends lost 0 bases and 10 bases, in that order; junction bases with no gene match: 6. CDR1 SGHRS and CDR2 YFSETQ come from the germline V gene. CDR3 bases: TGCGCCAGCAGCTTGGAGGCTAGCGGGGGGACCGAGCAGTTCTTC. Protein product: CASSLEASGGTEQFF. The full variable domain, with the rest looked up from reference TRBV5-1 and TRBJ2-1, is KAGVTQTPRYLIKTRGQQVTLSCSPISGHRSVSWYQQTPGQGLQFLFEYFSETQRNKGNFPGRFSGRQFSNSRSEMNVSTLELGDSALYLCASSLEASGGTEQFFGPGTRLTVL.

This rearrangement joins TRBV19 to TRBJ1-6, with 7 bases fitting TRBD1. CDR1 is LNHDA and CDR2 is SQIVND in the germline V gene (reference sequence). The trim removed 6 bases at V and 7 bases at J, leaving 9 bases unmatched. The CDR3 is 15 residues long. The CDR3 sequence: CASSNPDRVNSPLHF. The CDR3 DNA is TGTGCCAGTAGCAACCCCGACAGGGTCAATTCACCCCTCCACTTT. Full variable domain (outside the CDR3, taken from reference TRBV19 and TRBJ1-6): DGGITQSPKYLFRKEGQNVTLSCEQNLNHDAMYWYRQDPGQGLRLIYYSQIVNDFQKGDIAEGYSVSREKKESFPLTVTSAQKNPTAFYLCASSNPDRVNSPLHFGNGTRLTVT.

The rearrangement joins TRBV18 to TRBJ2-5; 7 bases match TRBD2. Germline values: CDR1 KGHSH, CDR2 LQKENI. The CDR3 extends over 16 amino acids. V trimming: 1 base; J trimming: 2 bases; junction bases outside the gene matches: 7. CDR3 in DNA: TGTGCCAGCTCACCACGGTCCGGGGGAGGGCAAGAGACCCAGTACTTC. It encodes CASSPRSGGGQETQYF. The variable domain in full, with the rest retrieved from reference TRBV18 and TRBJ2-5, is NAGVMQNPRHLVRRRGQEARLRCSPMKGHSHVYWYRQLPEEGLKFMVYLQKENIIDESGMPKERFSAEFPKEGPSILRIQQVVRGDSAAYFCASSPRSGGGQETQYFGPGTRLLVL.

This rearrangement joins TRBV11-3 to TRBJ2-2, with TRBD1 matching over 7 bases. The germline V gene has CDR1 SGHNT and CDR2 YENEEA. The CDR3 contains 15 residues. The V segment lost 5 bases and the J segment 2 bases; nucleotides outside the gene matches: 5. CDR3 sequence: CASSPGQINTGELFF. CDR3 nucleotide sequence: TGTGCCAGCAGCCCGGGACAGATTAACACCGGGGAGCTGTTTTTT.

The V gene is TRBV7-9, the J gene TRBJ1-4; 8 positions agree with TRBD1. Germline assignment: CDR1 SEHNR and CDR2 FQNEAQ (reference sequence). This CDR3 comprises 15 residues. V shed 6 bases and J 3 bases; nucleotides not matched to a gene: 6. This CDR3 is CASSSTGGANEKLFF. The CDR3 DNA is TGTGCCAGCAGTTCCACAGGGGGTGCTAATGAAAAACTGTTTTTT.

This sequence joins TRBV5-1 and TRBJ1-1, with D tentatively TRBD1 (6 bases). The CDR3 extends over 15 amino acids. Germline V gene lookup returns CDR1 SGHRS and CDR2 YFSETQ. Trimming took off 4 bases at V and 5 bases at J, with 18 bases between the two ends. The CDR3, as DNA: TGCGCCAGCAGCGTTCAAGGCGGGGGGGCGACTGAAGCTTTCTTT. Translation: CASSVQGGGATEAFF.

This clone occurred once. The chain combines TRBV18 with TRBJ1-5; the D gene is possibly TRBD1 (5 bases). Trimming shortened V by 2 bases and J by 4 bases, and 6 bases separated the two germline ends. Germline CDR1 KGHSH, CDR2 LQKENI. This CDR3 contains 13 residues. In DNA, the CDR3 is TGTGCCAGCTCACCAGGGGCAAATCAGCCCCAGCATTTT. Protein product: CASSPGANQPQHF.

The CDR3 DNA is TGTGCCAGCAGCTCGAGGTTCCGAGACACTGAAGCTTTCTTT. Its translation: CASSSRFRDTEAFF. The chain employs TRBV7-9 and TRBJ1-1; D is ambiguous. The CDR3 is 14 amino acids. The V gene lost 4 bases and the J gene lost 3 bases, with 12 bases spanning the gap. Germline CDR1 and CDR2: SEHNR and FQNEAQ (reference sequence).

This chain connects TRBV3-1 (or the pseudogene TRBV3-2) to TRBJ1-3; unclear D gene. V lost 4 bases, J lost 5 bases, and 21 bases lay in between. Germline values: CDR1 LGHDT, CDR2 YNNKEL (reference sequence). The CDR3 covers 17 residues. CDR3 loop: CASSPNSGGLTRNTIYF. In DNA form, the CDR3 reads TGTGCCAGCAGCCCAAACTCGGGCGGGCTCACCCGAAACACCATATATTTT.

This clone was seen once. The V gene is TRBV28, the J gene TRBJ1-1; TRBD1 is a possible D gene (6 bases). In germline, CDR1 is MDHEN, CDR2 SYDVKM. The CDR3 length is 13 residues. V lost 8 bases to trimming and J lost 10 bases, with 20 bases between them. CDR3 sequence (DNA): TGTGCCAGCTGCCAGGGGCTTAATCTGGTAGCTTTCTTT. Translation gives CASCQGLNLVAFF. Looking up the rest from reference TRBV28 and TRBJ1-1 gives the full variable domain: DVKVTQSSRYLVKRTGEKVFLECVQDMDHENMFWYRQDPGLGLRLIYFSYDVKMKEKGDIPEGYSVSREKKERFSLILESASTNQTSMYLCASCQGLNLVAFFGQGTRLTVV.

The chain uses TRBV18 and TRBJ1-2; D perhaps matches TRBD1 (5 bases). CDR3 size: 14 residues. Trimming cost V 6 bases and J 8 bases, with 19 bases left between them. Germline assignment: CDR1 KGHSH and CDR2 LQKENI. The CDR3 protein is CASSAGGVDKGYTF. The CDR3 nucleotides read TGTGCCAGCTCGGCGGGAGGGGTCGATAAAGGCTACACCTTC.